A single sample is the source of the 21 T cell receptor beta chains below, sequenced in a study of spatial heterogeneity in lung cancer (dated by TCRdb to about 2019). Here is what the overall study found, with its caveats: The number of expanded intratumoral alpha and beta TCRs correlated with the tumor nonsynonymous mutation count.

Library preparation used 5' RACE. Instrument used: NextSeq 500. The public reads were quality trimmed at Q25 with fastp and then assembled into clones with MiXCR by TCRdb, keeping productive beta chains. Each CDR3 protein appears once, grouped with its most common genes and DNA. The sample table shows 10,000 to 11,000 distinct CDR3 sequences, and about 8% are seen once. Roughly 22% of the sample rests with the top ten. The time point label for this specimen denotes: sample taken at primary tumor resection. Antigens for these TCRs are unknown. Material: lung tumor tissue, obtained at surgery. These receptors came from a female donor with early-stage non-small cell lung cancer.

This clonotype was seen a handful of times. The chain has TRBV18 and TRBJ1-5; 7 bases line up with TRBD1. This CDR3 comprises 15 residues. CDR1 is KGHSH and CDR2 is LQKENI in the germline V gene. Trimming cost V 3 bases and J 0 bases; bases outside gene matches: 2. CDR3 sequence: CASSPDRSSNQPQHF. In DNA, the CDR3 is TGTGCCAGCTCACCGGACAGGTCTAGCAATCAGCCCCAGCATTTT.

In its sample, this clonotype is medium-sized. The chain recombines TRBV6-1 with TRBJ1-5, with 8 positions matching TRBD1. The CDR3 covers 15 residues. Germline lookup yields CDR1 MNHNS and CDR2 SASEGT. J lost 5 bases, V lost 5 bases, and 8 bases had no gene match. The CDR3 here is CASSFRQGRDQPQHF. The CDR3 DNA sequence: TGTGCCAGCAGTTTCCGACAGGGGAGGGATCAGCCCCAGCATTTT.

This clonotype was counted many times. DNA for the CDR3: TGCAGTGTGGGGAGGGGGGACAAGAACACTGAAGCTTTCTTT. Translated, it gives CSVGRGDKNTEAFF. This rearrangement joins TRBV20-1 to TRBJ1-1; the D gene is possibly TRBD1 (6 bases). V dropped 7 bases and J dropped 1 base, with 16 bases sitting between them. This CDR3 region has 14 residues. CDR1 and CDR2 from the germline V gene are DFQATT and SNEGSKA (reference sequence).

Many counts were recorded for this clonotype. V and J are TRBV7-9 and TRBJ2-3; possible D gene TRBD2, 6 bases. The CDR3 is made up of 15 amino acids. Germline assignment: CDR1 SEHNR and CDR2 FQNEAQ (reference sequence). V lost 3 bases to trimming and J lost 3 bases, with 13 bases between them. CDR3 sequence reads: CASSLEGSRTDTQYF. The CDR3 nucleotides read TGTGCCAGCAGCTTGGAGGGATCTAGAACAGATACGCAGTATTTT. The full variable domain, rest sourced from reference TRBV7-9 and TRBJ2-3, is DTGVSQNPRHKITKRGQNVTFRCDPISEHNRLYWYRQTLGQGPEFLTYFQNEAQLEKSRLLSDRFSAERPKGSFSTLEIQRTEQGDSAMYLCASSLEGSRTDTQYFGPGTRLTVL.

This clonotype was observed at least ten times. V gene TRBV10-3 combines with J gene TRBJ1-5, with D possibly being TRBD1 (5 bases). V lost 4 bases and J lost 5, with 6 bases in between. The CDR3 consists of 12 residues. The germline gives CDR1 ENHRY, CDR2 SYGVKD. The CDR3 DNA follows: TGTGCCATCAGTGCGGGGGATCAGCCCCAGCATTTT. Translated, it gives CAISAGDQPQHF.

The sample holds many counts of this clonotype. V and J are TRBV11-2 and TRBJ1-2; D perhaps matches TRBD1 (6 bases). The CDR3 sequence is 13 residues long. Germline values: CDR1 SGHAT, CDR2 FQNNGV. Deletions cut 6 bases from V and 2 bases from J, with 10 bases between. CDR3 region: CASSVDRNYGYTF. The CDR3 bases are TGTGCCAGCAGTGTGGACAGAAACTATGGCTACACCTTC.

As for this clonotype: This clone may be a read error of a much larger clone one base away. The V gene is TRBV4-3, the J gene TRBJ2-3, with D perhaps assigned TRBD1 or TRBD2 (5 bases each). Germline-derived CDR1 and CDR2 are LGHNA and YSLEER. This CDR3 has 13 amino acids. CDR3 nucleotide sequence: TGCGTCAGCAGCCGAGGGGGCACAGATACGCAGTATTTT. Residues: CVSSRGGTDTQYF.

This clonotype was seen ten or more times. This chain connects TRBV2 to TRBJ2-7; 7 positions agree with TRBD1. The CDR3 consists of 12 residues. V lost 8 bases and J lost 3; bases outside the gene matches: 4. The germline CDR1 and CDR2 sequences are SNHLY and FYNNEI. The CDR3 spells CASGGQIYEQYF. CDR3 in DNA: TGTGCCAGCGGGGGACAGATCTACGAGCAGTACTTC.

Ten or more counts support this clonotype. The V and J genes are TRBV7-2 and TRBJ2-7, with 11 bases identical to TRBD1. V lost 5 bases and J lost 2; bases outside the gene matches: 2. Germline lookup yields CDR1 SGHTA and CDR2 FQGNSA. CDR3 length: 14 residues. The CDR3 nucleotides are TGTGCCAGCAGCCGGGACAGGGGGGCCTACGAGCAGTACTTC. Residues: CASSRDRGAYEQYF.

This clonotype was observed at least ten times. The chain combines TRBV24-1 with TRBJ2-3; D is undetermined. Per the germline V gene, CDR1 is KGHDR and CDR2 is SFDVKD. Trimming removed 0 bases from V and 0 bases from J, with 9 bases in between. The CDR3 has 16 amino acids. This chain's CDR3 is CATSDLEFSSTDTQYF. In DNA form, the CDR3 reads TGTGCCACCAGTGATTTGGAGTTTTCTAGCACAGATACGCAGTATTTT.

This clonotype has at least ten counts. The chain is built from TRBV7-2 and TRBJ2-1; 8 nucleotides line up with TRBD2. With 5 bases clipped from V and 4 bases from J, the junction kept 10 bases outside the gene matches. The CDR3 length is 16 residues. Germline values: CDR1 SGHTA, CDR2 FQGNSA. This CDR3 reads CASSSMMGLEYNEQFF. The CDR3 coding sequence is TGTGCCAGCAGCAGTATGATGGGACTAGAGTACAATGAGCAGTTCTTC.

At least ten counts were recorded for this clonotype. This rearrangement joins TRBV12-3 or TRBV12-4 to TRBJ1-2; D not resolved. Trimming took off 3 bases at V and 3 bases at J, with 11 bases between the two ends. The CDR3 runs 14 residues. The chain's CDR3 is CASSLGRPYYGYTF. In nucleotides, the CDR3 is TGTGCCAGCAGTTTGGGCAGGCCCTACTATGGCTACACCTTC.

This clonotype was seen at least ten times. V usage is TRBV19 and J usage is TRBJ1-1; D remains unclear. The CDR3 is 14 amino acids. In germline, CDR1 is LNHDA, CDR2 SQIVND (reference sequence). V lost 5 bases to trimming and J lost 9 bases, with 19 bases between them. Written as DNA, the CDR3 is TGTGCCAGTAGTCCCGGGAGGGAGCCCCGGCAAGCTTTCTTT. This translates into CASSPGREPRQAFF.

By frequency in the sample, this clonotype is medium-sized. The CDR3 region has the DNA TGTGCCAGCAGTGAAAGTTGGGACCACACAGATACGCAGTATTTT. Its protein is CASSESWDHTDTQYF. The rearrangement links TRBV6-1 to TRBJ2-3, with D perhaps matching TRBD1 or TRBD2 (5 bases each). CDR1 is MNHNS, CDR2 SASEGT, per germline. The CDR3 has 15 amino acids. V lost 2 bases and J lost 2, with 11 bases in between.

This clonotype was picked up many times. The chain joins TRBV28 to TRBJ2-7; D is ambiguous. Germline V CDR1 and CDR2: MDHEN, SYDVKM. This CDR3 contains 14 residues. Deletions cut 2 bases from V and 4 bases from J, with 12 bases between. DNA for the CDR3: TGTGCCAGCAGTTTAAGGCTGTTGGATTACGAGCAGTACTTC. Amino acid sequence: CASSLRLLDYEQYF.

The CDR3 spells CSARSQTSGREEQYF. In DNA, the CDR3 is TGCAGTGCTAGAAGCCAGACTAGCGGCAGAGAAGAGCAGTACTTC. V is TRBV20-1 and J is TRBJ2-7, with TRBD2 matching 9 bases. CDR3 size: 15 residues. Germline CDR1 and CDR2: DFQATT and SNEGSKA (reference sequence). J gave up 7 bases and V 2 bases, and 12 bases lay outside the gene matches.

In its sample, this clonotype was seen many times. The chain combines TRBV20-1 with TRBJ2-7; D not certain. The CDR3 runs to 12 residues. Germline V CDR1 and CDR2: DFQATT, SNEGSKA (reference sequence). V was shortened by 3 bases and J by 3 bases, with 9 bases between the two germline ends. The CDR3 sequence: CSASGQFYEQYF. CDR3 nucleotide sequence: TGCAGTGCTAGCGGTCAGTTCTACGAGCAGTACTTC.

This clonotype ranks as medium-sized. The chain recombines TRBV12-3 or TRBV12-4 with TRBJ2-3; 7 nucleotides align to TRBD1. V shed 8 bases, J shed 0 bases, and the junction held 2 bases outside the gene matches. The CDR3 loop spans 13 amino acids. DNA for the CDR3: TGTGCCAGCGGGACAGTCAGCACAGATACGCAGTATTTT. As protein: CASGTVSTDTQYF.

The chain carries TRBV6-5 and TRBJ1-2; D ambiguous. The CDR3 has 14 amino acids. Per germline, CDR1 MNHEY and CDR2 SVGAGI. V was clipped by 2 bases and J by 7 bases, with 14 bases between them. CDR3 residues: CASSYEGDEVGYTF. The DNA of the CDR3 is TGTGCCAGCAGTTACGAGGGTGATGAGGTTGGCTACACCTTC.

At least ten counts were recorded for this clonotype. The chain combines TRBV14 with TRBJ2-4; D possibly corresponds to TRBD1 (5 bases). With 8 bases removed from V and 6 bases from J, the gap between germline ends came to 11 bases. Germline V gene data show CDR1 as SGHDN and CDR2 as FVKESK. This CDR3 spans 12 amino acids. In DNA, the CDR3 is TGTGCCAGCGGCGCTAGGGGAAACATTCAGTACTTC. This codes for CASGARGNIQYF.

Turning to this clonotype: This may be a read error: a much more frequent sequence differs by one nucleotide. In this CDR3 the conserved last residue, phenylalanine or tryptophan, is missing, so a read error is likely. CDR3: CASSLEVKETQYL. In DNA form, the CDR3 reads TGCGCCAGCAGCTTGGAGGTAAAAGAGACCCAGTACCTC. The rearrangement links TRBV5-1 to TRBJ2-5; D uncertain. Germline V gene lookup returns CDR1 SGHRS and CDR2 YFSETQ. This CDR3 region has 13 residues. V was trimmed by 0 bases and J by 3 bases, leaving 6 bases between them.